The 14 T cell receptor beta chains below were found in one sample sequenced in a study of blood T cell repertoires in COVID-19. Only in-frame clones appear in the TCRdb table, and some are missing; sequencing was by immunoSEQ multiplex PCR. The sample consists of fewer than 350,000 clones, roughly 88% of them appearing once. Sequencing used PBMCs or T cells enriched from blood (not recorded which). Receptor source: a man aged 25 to 40 who had recovered from COVID-19.

The rearrangement links TRBV5-6 to TRBJ1-3; the D gene is possibly TRBD1 (6 bases). Trimming took off 0 bases at V and 0 bases at J, with 16 bases between the two ends. The CDR3 consists of 18 residues. Germline V gene lookup returns CDR1 SGHDT and CDR2 YYEEEE. The CDR3 protein is CASSLGPNQGSSGNTIYF. Here the CDR3 DNA reads TGTGCCAGCAGCTTGGGCCCTAATCAGGGGAGCTCTGGAAACACCATATATTTT.

The V and J genes are TRBV19 and TRBJ1-2, with D hard to call. The germline V gene has CDR1 LNHDA and CDR2 SQIVND (reference sequence). This CDR3 comprises 14 residues. V lost 6 bases and J 2 bases, leaving 13 bases between the germline ends. CDR3 in DNA: TGTGCCAGTAGCCTGGGAGGCGGGAACTATGGCTACACCTTC. Translating it yields CASSLGGGNYGYTF.

V usage is TRBV2 and J usage is TRBJ2-1; unclear D gene. The germline V and J ends were trimmed by 7 bases and 1 base, with 11 bases remaining between them. Per germline, CDR1 SNHLY and CDR2 FYNNEI. This CDR3 spans 14 amino acids. CDR3 sequence reads: CASIKLGSYNEQFF. Here the CDR3 DNA reads TGTGCCAGCATCAAGCTAGGATCCTACAATGAGCAGTTCTTC.

CDR3 DNA sequence: TGTGCCAGCAGTCACAGGGGCGCTAATGAAAAACTGTTTTTT. This sequence encodes CASSHRGANEKLFF. J is TRBJ1-4 and V is TRBV27; TRBD1 matches 7 bases. The CDR3 extends over 14 amino acids. Germline V gives CDR1 MNHEY, CDR2 SMNVEV (reference sequence). The ends lost 5 bases at V and 3 bases at J; junction bases unmatched: 3.

As concerns this clone: At one of its ends the junction is not consistent with the germline gene, which may arise from a read error. This chain uses TRBV7-7 with TRBJ2-1; TRBD1 matches at 12 bases. Germline CDR1 SSHAT, CDR2 FNYEAQ (reference sequence). The CDR3 covers 16 residues. In nucleotides, the CDR3 is TGTGCTAGCAGCTCGTCTCTTCCGGGACAGGGGGCGGAGCAGTTCTTC. Amino acid sequence: CASSSSLPGQGAEQFF.

The gene calls are TRBV27 and TRBJ2-1; 10 nucleotides match TRBD1. Trimming removed 6 bases from V and 2 bases from J; junction bases left unmatched: 4. CDR3 size: 15 residues. CDR1 is MNHEY and CDR2 is SMNVEV in the germline V gene (reference sequence). CDR3 loop: CASRSGTGAYNEQFF. Written as DNA, the CDR3 is TGTGCCAGCAGATCCGGGACAGGGGCCTACAATGAGCAGTTCTTC.

CDR3 nucleotides: TGCGCCAGCAGCCTGGGGATGGGGAGTGGATCTTACGAGCAGTACTTC. It codes for CASSLGMGSGSYEQYF. This sequence joins TRBV5-1 and TRBJ2-7, with a possible D match to TRBD2 (5 bases). Trimming took off 4 bases at V and 4 bases at J, with 21 bases between the two ends. In germline, CDR1 is SGHRS, CDR2 YFSETQ. The CDR3 is made up of 16 amino acids.

The chain links TRBV9 to TRBJ2-1, with 9 bases that match TRBD2. V shed 3 bases, J shed 7 bases, and the junction held 8 bases outside the gene matches. This CDR3 is 15 amino acids long. CDR1 and CDR2 from the germline V gene are SGDLS and YYNGEE. CDR3 bases: TGTGCCAGCAGCGCCTCTGGACTAGCGAGAAATGAGCAGTTCTTC. Its translation: CASSASGLARNEQFF.

The chain links TRBV2 to TRBJ2-2; D perhaps matches TRBD2 (5 bases). CDR1 is SNHLY and CDR2 is FYNNEI in the germline V gene. V was pared by 6 bases and J by 0 bases, with 14 bases between. The CDR3 spans 16 residues. The CDR3 bases are TGTGCCAGCAGCCTAACGGAGGCAGCGAACACCGGGGAGCTGTTTTTT. Translating it yields CASSLTEAANTGELFF. Using reference TRBV2 and TRBJ2-2 for the parts outside the CDR3, the full variable domain is EPEVTQTPSHQVTQMGQEVILRCVPISNHLYFYWYRQILGQKVEFLVSFYNNEISEKSEIFDDQFSVERPDGSNFTLKIRSTKLEDSAMYFCASSLTEAANTGELFFGEGSRLTVL.

The J gene is TRBJ1-2, the V gene TRBV6-2 or TRBV6-3; D might be TRBD1 (5 bases). This CDR3 has 15 amino acids. V lost 4 bases, J lost 9 bases, and 21 bases lay in between. Germline lookup yields CDR1 MNHEY and CDR2 SVGEGT. The CDR3 DNA reads as TGTGCCAGCAGTTGGAACAGGCAGAACCTCCTCCGCTACACCTTC. This translates into CASSWNRQNLLRYTF.

This sequence joins TRBV7-2 and TRBJ1-2, with 9 bases identical to TRBD1. This CDR3 has 15 amino acids. Losses at the gene ends were 5 bases for V and 4 bases for J; bases not matched to a gene: 8. In germline, CDR1 is SGHTA, CDR2 FQGNSA. Here the CDR3 DNA reads TGTGCCAGCAGCCCACGTCCGGGACAGGGCTATGGCTACACCTTC. Encoded protein: CASSPRPGQGYGYTF.

V gene TRBV25-1 combines with J gene TRBJ1-1; 9 nucleotides line up with TRBD1. J was trimmed by 4 bases and V by 3 bases; bases with no gene match: 12. This CDR3 has 17 residues. Germline loops: CDR1 MGHDK, CDR2 SYGVNS. CDR3 region: CASSDPGQGPLSTEAFF. The CDR3 DNA sequence: TGTGCCAGCAGTGATCCGGGACAGGGACCCCTTTCCACTGAAGCTTTCTTT. Complete variable domain (other parts from reference TRBV25-1 and TRBJ1-1): EADIYQTPRYLVIGTGKKITLECSQTMGHDKMYWYQQDPGMELHLIHYSYGVNSTEKGDLSSESTVSRIRTEHFPLTLESARPSHTSQYLCASSDPGQGPLSTEAFFGQGTRLTVV.

The chain employs TRBV6-4 and TRBJ2-7, with D tentatively TRBD1 (5 bases). The CDR3 spans 14 residues. Germline V gene data show CDR1 as MRHNA and CDR2 as SNTAGT. Trimming took off 0 bases at V and 2 bases at J, with 8 bases between the two ends. The CDR3 protein is CASSDSGAPYEQYF. In nucleotides, the CDR3 is TGTGCCAGCAGTGACTCTGGGGCCCCCTACGAGCAGTACTTC.

This clone has more than one count but fewer than ten. The chain has TRBV9 and TRBJ2-1, with 9 bases that match TRBD1. CDR1 is SGDLS, CDR2 YYNGEE, per germline. CDR3 length: 16 residues. J lost 3 bases, V lost 4 bases, and 8 bases had no gene match. This CDR3 reads CASSTTGTGYYNEQFF. As DNA, the CDR3 is TGTGCCAGCAGCACCACCGGGACAGGGTACTACAATGAGCAGTTCTTC.